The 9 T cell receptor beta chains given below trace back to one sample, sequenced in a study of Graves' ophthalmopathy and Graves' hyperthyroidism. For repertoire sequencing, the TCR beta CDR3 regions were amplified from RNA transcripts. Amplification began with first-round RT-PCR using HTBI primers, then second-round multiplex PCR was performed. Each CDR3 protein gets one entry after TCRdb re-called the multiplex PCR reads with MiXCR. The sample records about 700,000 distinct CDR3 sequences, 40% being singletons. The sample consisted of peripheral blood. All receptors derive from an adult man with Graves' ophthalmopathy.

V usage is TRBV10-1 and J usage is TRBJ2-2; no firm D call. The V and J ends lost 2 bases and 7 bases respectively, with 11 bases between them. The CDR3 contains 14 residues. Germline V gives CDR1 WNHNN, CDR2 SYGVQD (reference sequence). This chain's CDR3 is CASSEETISGELFF. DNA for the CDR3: TGCGCCAGCAGTGAGGAAACTATTAGCGGGGAGCTGTTTTTT.

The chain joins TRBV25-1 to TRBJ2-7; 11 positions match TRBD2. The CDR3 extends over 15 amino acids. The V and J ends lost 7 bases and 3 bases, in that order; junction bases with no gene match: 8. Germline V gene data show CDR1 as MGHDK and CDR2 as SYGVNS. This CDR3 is CASTLTSGMIYEQYF. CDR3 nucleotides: TGTGCCAGCACTCTGACTAGCGGGATGATCTACGAGCAGTACTTC.

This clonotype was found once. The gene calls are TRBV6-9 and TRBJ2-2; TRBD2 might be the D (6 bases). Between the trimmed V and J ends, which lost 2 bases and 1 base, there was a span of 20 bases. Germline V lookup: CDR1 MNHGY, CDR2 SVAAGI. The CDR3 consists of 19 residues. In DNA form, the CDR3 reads TGTGCCAGCAGTTATCGGCCCTACGGGAGCGGGCAGAACACCGGGGAGCTGTTTTTT. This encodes CASSYRPYGSGQNTGELFF.

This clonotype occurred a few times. This CDR3 is CATRDGPYGYTF. CDR3 coding DNA: TGTGCCACCCGGGACGGCCCCTATGGCTACACCTTC. V usage is TRBV19 and J usage is TRBJ1-2; tentative D call: TRBD1 (5 bases). Germline V gene lookup returns CDR1 LNHDA and CDR2 SQIVND (reference sequence). V lost 10 bases and J 4 bases, leaving 13 bases between the germline ends. The CDR3 contains 12 residues.

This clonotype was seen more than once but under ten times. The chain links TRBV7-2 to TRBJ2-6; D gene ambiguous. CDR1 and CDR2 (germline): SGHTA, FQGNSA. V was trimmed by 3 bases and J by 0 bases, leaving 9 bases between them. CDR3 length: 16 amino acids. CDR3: CASSLAVGSGANVLTF. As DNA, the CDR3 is TGTGCCAGCAGCTTGGCCGTGGGCTCTGGGGCCAACGTCCTGACTTTC.

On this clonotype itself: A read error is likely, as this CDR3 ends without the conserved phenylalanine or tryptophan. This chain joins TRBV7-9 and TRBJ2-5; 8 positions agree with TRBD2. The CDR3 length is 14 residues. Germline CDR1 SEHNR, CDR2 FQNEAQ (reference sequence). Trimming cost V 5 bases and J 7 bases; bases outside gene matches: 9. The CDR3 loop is CASSPLHGGATQYL. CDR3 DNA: TGTGCCAGCAGCCCTCTCCACGGGGGGGCGACCCAGTACCTC.

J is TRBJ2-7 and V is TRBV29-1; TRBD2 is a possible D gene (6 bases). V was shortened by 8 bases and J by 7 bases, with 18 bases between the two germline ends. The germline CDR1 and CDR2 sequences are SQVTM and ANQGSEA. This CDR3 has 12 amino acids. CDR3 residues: CSLGSEGWEQYF. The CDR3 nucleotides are TGCAGCTTAGGGTCGGAGGGGTGGGAGCAGTACTTC.

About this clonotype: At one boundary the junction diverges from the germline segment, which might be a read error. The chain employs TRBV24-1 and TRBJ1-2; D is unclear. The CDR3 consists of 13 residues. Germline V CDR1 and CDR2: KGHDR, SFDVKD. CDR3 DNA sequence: TGTGCCAGCAGTTCGCCCGACGAAAACGGCTACACCTTC. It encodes CASSSPDENGYTF.

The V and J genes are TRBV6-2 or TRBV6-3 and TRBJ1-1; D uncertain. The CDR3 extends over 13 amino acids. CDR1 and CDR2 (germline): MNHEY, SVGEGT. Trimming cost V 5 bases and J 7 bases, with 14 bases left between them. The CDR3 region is CASSRRTSVEAFF. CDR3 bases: TGTGCCAGCAGTCGGCGGACGTCTGTTGAAGCTTTCTTT.